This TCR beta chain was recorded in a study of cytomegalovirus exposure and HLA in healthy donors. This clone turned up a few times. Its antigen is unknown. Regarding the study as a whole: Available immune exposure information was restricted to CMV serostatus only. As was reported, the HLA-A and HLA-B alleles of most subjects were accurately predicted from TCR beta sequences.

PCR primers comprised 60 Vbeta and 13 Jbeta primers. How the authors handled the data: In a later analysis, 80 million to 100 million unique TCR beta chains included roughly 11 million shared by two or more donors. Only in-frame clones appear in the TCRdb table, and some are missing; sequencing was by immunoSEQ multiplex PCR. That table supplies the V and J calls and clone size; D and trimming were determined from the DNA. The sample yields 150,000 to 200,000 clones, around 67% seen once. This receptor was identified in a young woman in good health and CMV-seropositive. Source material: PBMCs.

The CDR3 is CASSLVGSGGYEQYF. The CDR3, as DNA: TGTGCCAGCAGCTTGGTGGGTAGCGGGGGCTACGAGCAGTACTTC. V and J are TRBV5-8 and TRBJ2-7; 9 bases align to TRBD2. Germline CDR1 reads SGHTS; CDR2 reads YDEGEE. The CDR3 covers 15 residues. The V segment lost 0 bases and the J segment 3 bases; nucleotides outside the gene matches: 4.